This T cell receptor beta chain comes out of a study of CD8+ T cells in alopecia areata. Study background: Treatment ran 6 to 18 months, with 6 months of follow-up afterward.

The sample's treatment: oral pan-JAK inhibitor, 5-10 mg twice daily. cDNA reverse transcribed from extracted RNA served as the sequencing template. The repertoire was sequenced with immunoSEQ multiplex PCR; TCRdb's copy has only in-frame clones and lacks some. This table has 85,000 to 110,000 clones, about nine tenths appearing once. Here the sequenced sample was CD8+ T cells sorted from blood, taken at week 34, from a patient treated with tofacitinib. This TCR came from a human donor with alopecia areata.

The CDR3: CASSQDTGEQYF. In DNA form, the CDR3 reads TGTGCCAGCAGCCAGGACACCGGCGAGCAGTACTTC. The rearrangement joins TRBV5-4 to TRBJ2-7; a weak D match, TRBD1 (5 bases). Per germline, CDR1 SGHNT and CDR2 YYREEE (reference sequence). This CDR3 is built from 12 residues. The ends were cut back, 4 bases at V and 6 bases at J, with 11 bases in the middle.